The entry that follows covers one T cell receptor beta chain sequence. Treatment: about 20 received Ad26.COV2.S at low or high dose, single or two shots; 5 received placebo; per-sample allocation not given. Samples analyzed were those drawn on day 63 after the first vaccine or placebo injection. The data are from a study of Ad26.COV2.S vaccination and SARS-CoV-2 variants. Repertoires were generated with immunoSEQ multiplex PCR, while TCRdb's copy carries only in-frame clones and drops some. The sample includes 200,000 to 250,000 clones, more than 75% of them seen just once. Trimming removed 2 bases from V and 0 bases from J, with 10 bases in between. The germline V gene encodes CDR1 PRHDT and CDR2 FYEKMQ (reference sequence). The CDR3 extends over 16 amino acids.

This receptor was identified in a person aged 18-60 years who received the Ad26.COV2.S COVID-19 vaccine or a placebo. This sample comprised peripheral blood, obtained in a trial of Ad26.COV2.S vaccine versus placebo. This sequence joins TRBV13 and TRBJ2-2; perhaps TRBD1 as D (6 bases). The CDR3 sequence is CASSLPQGSNTGELFF. CDR3 coding DNA: TGTGCCAGCAGCTTACCTCAGGGGTCGAACACCGGGGAGCTGTTTTTT.